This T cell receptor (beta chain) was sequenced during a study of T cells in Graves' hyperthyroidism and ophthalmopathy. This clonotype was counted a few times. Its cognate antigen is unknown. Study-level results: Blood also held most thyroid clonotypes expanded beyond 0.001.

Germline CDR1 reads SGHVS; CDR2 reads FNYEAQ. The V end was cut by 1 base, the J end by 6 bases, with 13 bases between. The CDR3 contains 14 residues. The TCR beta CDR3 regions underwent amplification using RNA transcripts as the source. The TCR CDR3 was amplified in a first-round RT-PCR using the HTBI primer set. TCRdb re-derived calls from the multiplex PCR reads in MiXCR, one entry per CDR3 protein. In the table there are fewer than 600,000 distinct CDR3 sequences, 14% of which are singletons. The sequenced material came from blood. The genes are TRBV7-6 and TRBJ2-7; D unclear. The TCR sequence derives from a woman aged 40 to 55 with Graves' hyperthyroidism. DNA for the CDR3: TGTGCCAGCAGCTTAGGGTTTAATAAATGCGAGCAGTACTTC. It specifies CASSLGFNKCEQYF.